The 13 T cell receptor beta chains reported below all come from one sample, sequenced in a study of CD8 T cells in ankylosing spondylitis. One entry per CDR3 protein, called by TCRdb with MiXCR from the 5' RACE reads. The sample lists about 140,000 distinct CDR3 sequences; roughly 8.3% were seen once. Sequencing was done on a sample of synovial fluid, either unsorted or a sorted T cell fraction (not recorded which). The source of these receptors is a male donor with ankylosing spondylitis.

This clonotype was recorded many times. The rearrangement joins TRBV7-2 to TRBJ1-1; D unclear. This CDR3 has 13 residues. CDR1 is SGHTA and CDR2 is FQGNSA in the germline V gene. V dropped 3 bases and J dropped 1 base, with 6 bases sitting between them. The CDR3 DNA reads TGTGCCAGCAGCTTTGGACGGAACACTGAAGCTTTCTTT. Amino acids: CASSFGRNTEAFF. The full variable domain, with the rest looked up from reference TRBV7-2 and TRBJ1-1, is GAGVSQSPSNKVTEKGKDVELRCDPISGHTALYWYRQSLGQGLEFLIYFQGNSAPDKSGLPSDRFSAERTGGSVSTLTIQRTQQEDSAVYLCASSFGRNTEAFFGQGTRLTVV.

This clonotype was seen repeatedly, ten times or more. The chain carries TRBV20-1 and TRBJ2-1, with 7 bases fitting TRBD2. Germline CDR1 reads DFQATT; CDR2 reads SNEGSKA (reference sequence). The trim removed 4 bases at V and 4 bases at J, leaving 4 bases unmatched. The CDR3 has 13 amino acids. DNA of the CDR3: TGCAGTGCTATACTAGCGCGGTACAATGAGCAGTTCTTC. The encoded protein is CSAILARYNEQFF.

The chain's CDR3 is CASSFLPGSNQPQHF. DNA of the CDR3: TGTGCCAGCAGCTTCCTTCCGGGATCGAATCAGCCCCAGCATTTT. The chain employs TRBV11-2 and TRBJ1-5; D gene ambiguous. Germline V gene lookup returns CDR1 SGHAT and CDR2 FQNNGV. The CDR3 spans 15 residues. Trimming took 3 bases from V and 4 from J, leaving 13 bases between them.

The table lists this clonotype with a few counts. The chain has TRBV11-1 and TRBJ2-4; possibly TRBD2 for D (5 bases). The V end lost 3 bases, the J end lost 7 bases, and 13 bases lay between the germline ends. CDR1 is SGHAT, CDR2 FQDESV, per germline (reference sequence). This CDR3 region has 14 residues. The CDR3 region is CASSFSETSNIQYF. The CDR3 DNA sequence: TGTGCCAGCAGCTTCAGTGAAACTAGTAACATTCAGTACTTC.

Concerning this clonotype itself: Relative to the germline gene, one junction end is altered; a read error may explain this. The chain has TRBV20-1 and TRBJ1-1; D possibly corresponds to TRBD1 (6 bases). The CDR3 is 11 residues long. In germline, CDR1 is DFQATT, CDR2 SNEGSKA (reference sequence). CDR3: CSPQEGTLSLF. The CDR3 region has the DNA TGCAGTCCACAAGAGGGGACACTTTCCCTTTTT.

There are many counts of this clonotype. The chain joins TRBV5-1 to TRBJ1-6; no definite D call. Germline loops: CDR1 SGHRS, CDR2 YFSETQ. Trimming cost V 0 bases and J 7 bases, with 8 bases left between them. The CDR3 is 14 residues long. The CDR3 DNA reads TGCGCCAGCAGCTTGGATGCCGGGAATTCACCCCTCCACTTT. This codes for CASSLDAGNSPLHF.

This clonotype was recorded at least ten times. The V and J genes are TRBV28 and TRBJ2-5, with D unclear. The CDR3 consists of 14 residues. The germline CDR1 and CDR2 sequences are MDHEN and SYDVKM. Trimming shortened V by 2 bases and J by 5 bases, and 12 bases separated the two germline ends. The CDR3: CASSLLGPGETQYF. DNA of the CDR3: TGTGCCAGCAGTTTACTAGGACCTGGGGAGACCCAGTACTTC.

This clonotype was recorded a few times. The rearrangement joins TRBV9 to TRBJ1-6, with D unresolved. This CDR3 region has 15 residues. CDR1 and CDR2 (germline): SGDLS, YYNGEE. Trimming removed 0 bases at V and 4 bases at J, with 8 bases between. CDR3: CASSVGSGYNSPLHF. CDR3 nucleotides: TGTGCCAGCAGCGTAGGGTCCGGATATAATTCACCCCTCCACTTT. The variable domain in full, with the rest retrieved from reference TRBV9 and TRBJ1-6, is DSGVTQTPKHLITATGQRVTLRCSPRSGDLSVYWYQQSLDQGLQFLIQYYNGEERAKGNILERFSAQQFPDLHSELNLSSLELGDSALYFCASSVGSGYNSPLHFGNGTRLTVT.

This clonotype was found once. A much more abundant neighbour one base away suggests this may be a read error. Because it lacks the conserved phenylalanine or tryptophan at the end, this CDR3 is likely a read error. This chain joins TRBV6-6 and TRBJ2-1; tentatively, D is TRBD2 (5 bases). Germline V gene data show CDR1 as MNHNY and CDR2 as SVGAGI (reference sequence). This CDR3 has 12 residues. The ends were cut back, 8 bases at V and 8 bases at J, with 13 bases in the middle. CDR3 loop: CASREGRDEQFS. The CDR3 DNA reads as TGTGCCAGCCGGGAAGGGCGGGATGAGCAGTTCTCC.

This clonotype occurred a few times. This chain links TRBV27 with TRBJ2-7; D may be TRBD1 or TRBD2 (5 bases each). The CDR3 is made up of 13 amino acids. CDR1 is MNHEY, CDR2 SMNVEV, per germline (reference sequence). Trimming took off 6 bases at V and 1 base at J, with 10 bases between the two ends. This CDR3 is CASRPGPSYEQYF. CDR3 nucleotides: TGTGCCAGCAGACCGGGGCCTTCCTACGAGCAGTACTTC.

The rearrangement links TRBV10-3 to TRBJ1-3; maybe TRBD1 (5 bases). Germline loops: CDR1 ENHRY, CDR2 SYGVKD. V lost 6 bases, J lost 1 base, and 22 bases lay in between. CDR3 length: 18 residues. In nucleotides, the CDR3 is TGTGCCATCAGGGGAGATCCAGACAGAAAGAGTTCTGGAAACACCATATATTTT. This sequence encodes CAIRGDPDRKSSGNTIYF.

In DNA form, the CDR3 reads TGTGCCAGCATCCCGAGGGGGGAGAGTGAAGCTTTCTTT. Translation gives CASIPRGESEAFF. The rearrangement uses TRBV6-2 or TRBV6-3 and TRBJ1-1; possible D gene TRBD1, 6 bases. V was clipped by 7 bases and J by 7 bases, with 16 bases between them. Per germline, CDR1 MNHEY and CDR2 SVGEGT. This CDR3 spans 13 amino acids.

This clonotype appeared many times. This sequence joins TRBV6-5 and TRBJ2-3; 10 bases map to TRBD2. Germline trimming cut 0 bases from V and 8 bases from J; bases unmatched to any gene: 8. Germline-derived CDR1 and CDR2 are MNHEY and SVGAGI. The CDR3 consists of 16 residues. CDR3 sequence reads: CASSYSSAGGRGTQYF. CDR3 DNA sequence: TGTGCCAGCAGTTACTCCTCAGCGGGAGGGCGAGGTACGCAGTATTTT.